The subject of this entry is one T cell receptor beta chain. V lost 6 bases, J lost 2 bases, and 9 bases stayed unmatched. CDR3 length equals 15 residues. The V gene's germline CDR1 is MNHEY and CDR2 SVGEGT. Peripheral blood was drawn, roughly 10 milliliters per donor. The authors extracted at least 5 micrograms of total RNA per sample. The data stem from a study of blood T cells in healthy people across ages. Then a second PCR, running roughly 7 to 11 cycles, was carried out with a sample-barcoded 5' primer and a J-beta primer mix. Each CDR3 protein gets one entry after TCRdb re-called the 5' RACE reads with MiXCR. The sample comprises over 1,500,000 distinct CDR3 sequences, around 42% of which are singletons, and more than 20% rests with the top ten.

Sequencing was carried out using blood. The rearrangement links TRBV6-2 or TRBV6-3 to TRBJ1-2, with 7 nucleotides matching TRBD1. This sequence originates from a human donor in good health. CDR3: CASRRKTGWNYGYTF. The CDR3, as DNA: TGTGCCAGCAGAAGAAAGACAGGGTGGAACTATGGCTACACCTTC.